Below, 13 T cell receptor beta chains from the same sample are listed, as sequenced in a study of OX40 agonist ivuxolimab in advanced cancers. Assay: immunoSEQ multiplex PCR; the TCRdb copy retains only in-frame clones and omits some. Found here are some 98,000 clones, roughly nine tenths of them singletons; the top ten hold roughly 0.31%. The sample here was CD4+ or CD8+ T cells sorted from blood, taken in a trial of the OX40 agonist ivuxolimab. The receptors here all came from an adult with an advanced solid tumor such as melanoma, head and neck, liver or kidney cancer.

This clone was picked up one time. This chain joins TRBV28 and TRBJ2-7; TRBD1 aligns across 7 bases. J lost 1 base, V lost 8 bases, and 2 bases had no gene match. The CDR3 spans 12 residues. Germline V gene data show CDR1 as MDHEN and CDR2 as SYDVKM. The CDR3 protein is CASPGQSYEQYF. The CDR3 DNA follows: TGTGCCAGCCCGGGACAGTCCTACGAGCAGTACTTC.

V usage is TRBV2 and J usage is TRBJ2-1; TRBD2 agrees at 9 bases. Germline V gene lookup returns CDR1 SNHLY and CDR2 FYNNEI. The CDR3 totals 15 residues. The ends lost 6 bases at V and 3 bases at J; junction bases unmatched: 6. CDR3 sequence reads: CASSLAGVDYNEQFF. DNA of the CDR3: TGTGCCAGCAGCTTAGCGGGAGTTGACTACAATGAGCAGTTCTTC. Together with reference TRBV2 and TRBJ2-1, the CDR3 gives the full variable domain: EPEVTQTPSHQVTQMGQEVILRCVPISNHLYFYWYRQILGQKVEFLVSFYNNEISEKSEIFDDQFSVERPDGSNFTLKIRSTKLEDSAMYFCASSLAGVDYNEQFFGPGTRLTVL.

The chain's CDR3 is CASTRGSSGRPGTDTQYF. The CDR3 DNA reads TGTGCCAGCACTAGAGGATCTAGCGGGAGGCCGGGGACAGATACGCAGTATTTT. The chain has TRBV27 and TRBJ2-3; the match to TRBD2 covers 11 bases. This CDR3 spans 18 amino acids. The germline V gene has CDR1 MNHEY and CDR2 SMNVEV (reference sequence). V dropped 7 bases and J dropped 3; count of bases not matched to a gene: 15.

The chain is built from TRBV19 and TRBJ2-1; TRBD2 matches at 12 bases. The germline V gene encodes CDR1 LNHDA and CDR2 SQIVND (reference sequence). J gave up 1 base and V 7 bases, and 11 bases lay outside the gene matches. The CDR3 contains 18 residues. As DNA, the CDR3 is TGTGCCAGTACCAAAGGAGGACTAGCGGGAAGGTCCTACAATGAGCAGTTCTTC. Translated: CASTKGGLAGRSYNEQFF. The variable domain in full, with the rest retrieved from reference TRBV19 and TRBJ2-1, is DGGITQSPKYLFRKEGQNVTLSCEQNLNHDAMYWYRQDPGQGLRLIYYSQIVNDFQKGDIAEGYSVSREKKESFPLTVTSAQKNPTAFYLCASTKGGLAGRSYNEQFFGPGTRLTVL.

The gene calls are TRBV4-2 and TRBJ1-1, with TRBD1 matching over 7 bases. CDR1 is LGHNA, CDR2 YNFKEQ, per germline. The length of the CDR3 is 17 residues. V gave up 0 bases and J gave up 0 bases; unmatched junction bases: 7. CDR3 sequence (DNA): TGTGCCAGCAGCCAAGACCTCACGACAGGGATGAACACTGAAGCTTTCTTT. Encoded protein: CASSQDLTTGMNTEAFF.

CDR3 DNA: TGTGCCAGCAGTTCCACCGTAAGGGGCACAGATACGCAGTATTTT. Translating it yields CASSSTVRGTDTQYF. The chain has TRBV27 and TRBJ2-3; D unresolved. Germline lookup yields CDR1 MNHEY and CDR2 SMNVEV (reference sequence). The CDR3 contains 15 residues. Trimming cost V 4 bases and J 1 base, with 12 bases left between them.

The chain links TRBV4-3 to TRBJ2-1, with 8 bases aligning to TRBD2. The CDR3 has 16 amino acids. CDR1 and CDR2 (germline): LGHNA, YSLEER. V was clipped by 1 base and J by 6 bases; unmatched bases: 8. CDR3 amino acids: CASSQGALADPNEQFF. The DNA of the CDR3 is TGCGCCAGCAGCCAAGGGGCACTAGCGGACCCCAATGAGCAGTTCTTC.

The rearrangement links TRBV7-2 to TRBJ1-5; 7 nucleotides line up with TRBD1. The CDR3 is made up of 15 amino acids. Germline assignment: CDR1 SGHTA and CDR2 FQGNSA. V lost 2 bases, J lost 2 bases, and 3 bases stayed unmatched. The chain's CDR3 is CASSLMGTGNQPQHF. DNA of the CDR3: TGTGCCAGCAGCTTAATGGGGACAGGCAATCAGCCCCAGCATTTT.

The chain joins TRBV9 to TRBJ2-1; possibly TRBD1 or TRBD2 for D (5 bases each). Germline values: CDR1 SGDLS, CDR2 YYNGEE. The CDR3 extends over 14 amino acids. Trimming stripped 1 base from V and 5 bases from J, with 10 bases between. The CDR3 loop is CASSVQGTHNEQFF. As DNA, the CDR3 is TGTGCCAGCAGCGTACAAGGGACGCACAATGAGCAGTTCTTC. Using reference TRBV9 and TRBJ2-1 for the parts outside the CDR3, the full variable domain is DSGVTQTPKHLITATGQRVTLRCSPRSGDLSVYWYQQSLDQGLQFLIQYYNGEERAKGNILERFSAQQFPDLHSELNLSSLELGDSALYFCASSVQGTHNEQFFGPGTRLTVL.

As to this clone: The junction departs from the called germline gene at one end, perhaps through a read error. J is TRBJ2-7 and V is TRBV7-2; D gene unclear. This CDR3 has 15 residues. Per germline, CDR1 SGHTA and CDR2 FQGNSA. DNA of the CDR3: TGCGCCAGCAGCCCTTCCGGGTCTATTCCCTACGAGCAGTACTTC. This encodes CASSPSGSIPYEQYF. Full variable domain (remainder filled in from reference TRBV7-2 and TRBJ2-7): GAGVSQSPSNKVTEKGKDVELRCDPISGHTALYWYRQSLGQGLEFLIYFQGNSAPDKSGLPSDRFSAERTGGSVSTLTIQRTQQEDSAVYLCASSPSGSIPYEQYFGPGTRLTVT.

Notes on this clone: The sample holds other DNA sequences that translate to the same CDR3. The chain couples TRBV18 to TRBJ2-2; D remains unclear. V was shortened by 0 bases and J by 3 bases, with 11 bases between the two germline ends. Germline V CDR1 and CDR2: KGHSH, LQKENI. The length of the CDR3 is 16 residues. The CDR3 DNA reads as TGTGCCAGCTCACCACCGAAGCGTGCGTACACCGGGGAGCTGTTTTTT. Amino acids: CASSPPKRAYTGELFF. The whole variable domain, remainder taken from reference TRBV18 and TRBJ2-2, is NAGVMQNPRHLVRRRGQEARLRCSPMKGHSHVYWYRQLPEEGLKFMVYLQKENIIDESGMPKERFSAEFPKEGPSILRIQQVVRGDSAAYFCASSPPKRAYTGELFFGEGSRLTVL.

The rearrangement links TRBV28 to TRBJ2-1, with 9 bases identical to TRBD2. Per the germline V gene, CDR1 is MDHEN and CDR2 is SYDVKM. The CDR3 contains 20 residues. V shed 7 bases and J 9 bases; nucleotides not matched to a gene: 28. CDR3 amino acids: CASTTVSFFFSPGTSSEQFF. The DNA for the CDR3 is TGTGCCAGCACCACTGTTTCGTTTTTCTTTTCACCCGGGACTAGCTCTGAGCAGTTCTTC.

The rearrangement joins TRBV11-3 to TRBJ2-6; D is unresolved. Germline values: CDR1 SGHNT, CDR2 YENEEA. This CDR3 spans 17 amino acids. V lost 0 bases, J lost 0 bases, and 9 bases lay in between. CDR3 nucleotide sequence: TGTGCCAGCAGCTTAGACAGTTCAGGCTCTGGGGCCAACGTCCTGACTTTC. Its translation is CASSLDSSGSGANVLTF.